This T cell receptor (beta chain) was sequenced for a study of PD-1 blockade in mismatch repair-deficient tumors. The assay was immunoSEQ multiplex PCR, and TCRdb's table has in-frame clones only and misses some. The table records about 68,000 clones, 70% to 85% of them present only once. This clone was seen more than once but under ten times. The sequencing here drew on peripheral blood, taken 2 weeks after starting pembrolizumab. This receptor was identified in an adult with mismatch repair-deficient cancer.

CDR3 bases: TGTGCCAGCTCACCCTCAGGGACCTACAATGAGCAGTTCTTC. It specifies CASSPSGTYNEQFF. The chain carries TRBV18 and TRBJ2-1; D is perhaps TRBD1 (5 bases). The CDR3 is 14 amino acids. The germline V and J ends were trimmed by 3 bases and 2 bases, with 8 bases remaining between them. Germline values: CDR1 KGHSH, CDR2 LQKENI.